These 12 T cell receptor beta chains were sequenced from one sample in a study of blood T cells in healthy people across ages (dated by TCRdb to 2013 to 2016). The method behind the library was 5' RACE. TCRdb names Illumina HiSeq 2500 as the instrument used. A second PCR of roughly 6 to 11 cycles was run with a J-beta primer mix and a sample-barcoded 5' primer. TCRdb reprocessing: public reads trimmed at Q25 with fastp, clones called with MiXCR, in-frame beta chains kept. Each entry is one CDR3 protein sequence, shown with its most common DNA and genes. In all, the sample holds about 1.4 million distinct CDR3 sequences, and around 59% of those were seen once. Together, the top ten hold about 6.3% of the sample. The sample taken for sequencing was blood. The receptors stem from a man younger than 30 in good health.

The CDR3 DNA is TGCGCCAGCAGCCTGGATAGTAAGACTAGCGGAAACTACAATGAGCAGTTCTTC. Translation gives CASSLDSKTSGNYNEQFF. The chain links TRBV5-1 to TRBJ2-1; 9 positions match TRBD2. V dropped 4 bases and J dropped 3; count of bases not matched to a gene: 14. The CDR3 loop spans 18 amino acids. Germline V gene sequence: CDR1 SGHRS, CDR2 YFSETQ.

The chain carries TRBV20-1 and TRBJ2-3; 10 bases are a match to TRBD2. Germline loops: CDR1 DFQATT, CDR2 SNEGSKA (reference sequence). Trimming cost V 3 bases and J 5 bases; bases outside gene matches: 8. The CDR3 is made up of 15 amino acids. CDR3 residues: CSASVSGGTRDTQYF. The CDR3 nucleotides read TGCAGTGCTAGTGTTAGCGGGGGGACACGAGATACGCAGTATTTT.

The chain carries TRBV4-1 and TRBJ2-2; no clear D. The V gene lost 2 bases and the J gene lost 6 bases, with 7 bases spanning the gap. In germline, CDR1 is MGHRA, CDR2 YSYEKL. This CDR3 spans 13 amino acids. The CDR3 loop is CASSQMGPGELFF. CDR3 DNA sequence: TGCGCCAGCAGCCAAATGGGTCCCGGGGAGCTGTTTTTT.

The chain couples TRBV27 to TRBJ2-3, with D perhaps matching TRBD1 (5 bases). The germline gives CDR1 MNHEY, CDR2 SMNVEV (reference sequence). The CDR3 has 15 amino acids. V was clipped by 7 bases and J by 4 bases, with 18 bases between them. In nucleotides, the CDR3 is TGTGCCAGCAACCCTGTGGGGCTAGTCCCAGATACGCAGTATTTT. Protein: CASNPVGLVPDTQYF.

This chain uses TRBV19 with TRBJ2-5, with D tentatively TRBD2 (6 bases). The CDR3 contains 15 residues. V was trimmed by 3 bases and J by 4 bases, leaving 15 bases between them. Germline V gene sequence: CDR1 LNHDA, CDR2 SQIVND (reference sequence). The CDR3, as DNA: TGTGCCAGTAGTATCGGGGGAGAAAGGGGAGAGACCCAGTACTTC. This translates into CASSIGGERGETQYF.

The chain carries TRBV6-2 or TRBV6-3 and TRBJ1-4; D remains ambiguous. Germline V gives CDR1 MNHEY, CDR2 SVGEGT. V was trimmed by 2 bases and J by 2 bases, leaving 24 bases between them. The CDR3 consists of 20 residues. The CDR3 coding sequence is TGTGCCAGCAGTTACGAACCACTGGGAACATGGGATGCGACTAATGAAAAACTGTTTTTT. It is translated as CASSYEPLGTWDATNEKLFF.

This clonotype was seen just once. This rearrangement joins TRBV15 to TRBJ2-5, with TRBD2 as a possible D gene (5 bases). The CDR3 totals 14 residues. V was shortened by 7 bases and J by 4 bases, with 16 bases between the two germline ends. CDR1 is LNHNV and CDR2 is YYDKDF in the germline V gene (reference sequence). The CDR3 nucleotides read TGTGCCACCAAAAGAAAGGCCGAGGGAGAGACCCAGTACTTC. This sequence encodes CATKRKAEGETQYF. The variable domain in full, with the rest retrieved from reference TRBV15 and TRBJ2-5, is DAMVIQNPRYQVTQFGKPVTLSCSQTLNHNVMYWYQQKSSQAPKLLFHYYDKDFNNEADTPDNFQSRRPNTSFCFLDIRSPGLGDTAMYLCATKRKAEGETQYFGPGTRLLVL.

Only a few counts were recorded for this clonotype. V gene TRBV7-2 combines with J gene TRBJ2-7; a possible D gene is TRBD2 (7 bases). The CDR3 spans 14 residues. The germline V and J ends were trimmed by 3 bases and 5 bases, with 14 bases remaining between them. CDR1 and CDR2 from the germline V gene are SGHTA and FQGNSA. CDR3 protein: CASSLRGGLHEQYF. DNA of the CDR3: TGTGCCAGCAGCTTGAGGGGGGGACTCCACGAGCAGTACTTC.

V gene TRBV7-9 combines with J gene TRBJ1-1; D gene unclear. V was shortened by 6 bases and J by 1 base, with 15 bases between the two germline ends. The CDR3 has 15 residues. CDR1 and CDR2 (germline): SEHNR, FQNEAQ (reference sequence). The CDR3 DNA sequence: TGTGCCAGCAGACCTACAAGAGCCGCGAACACTGAAGCTTTCTTT. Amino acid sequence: CASRPTRAANTEAFF.

The CDR3 loop is CASRVVGGAHEQYF. CDR3 sequence (DNA): TGTGCCAGCAGGGTTGTGGGGGGGGCCCACGAGCAGTACTTC. The chain has TRBV2 and TRBJ2-7; D might be TRBD2 (7 bases). Germline-derived CDR1 and CDR2 are SNHLY and FYNNEI. The CDR3 spans 14 residues. V shed 6 bases and J shed 5 bases, with 17 bases lying between them.

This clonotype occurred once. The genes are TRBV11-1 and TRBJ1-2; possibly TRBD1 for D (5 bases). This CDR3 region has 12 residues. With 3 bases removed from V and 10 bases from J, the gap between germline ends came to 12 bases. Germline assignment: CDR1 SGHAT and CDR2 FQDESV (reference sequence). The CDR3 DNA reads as TGTGCCAGCAGCTTGGGGGTAAACGACTACACCTTC. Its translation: CASSLGVNDYTF.

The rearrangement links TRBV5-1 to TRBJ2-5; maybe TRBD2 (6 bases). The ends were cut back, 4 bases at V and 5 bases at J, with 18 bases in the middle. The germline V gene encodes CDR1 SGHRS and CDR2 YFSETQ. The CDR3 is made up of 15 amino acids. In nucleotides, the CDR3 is TGCGCCAGCAGCCCAGGGACGGGGGTCCTGGAGACCCAGTACTTC. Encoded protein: CASSPGTGVLETQYF.